These T cell receptor beta chains were read from a single sample in a study of shared clonotypes between healthy human individuals. Libraries were prepared by immunoSEQ multiplex PCR; TCRdb keeps only in-frame clonotypes and omits some of them. Of more than 500,000 clones listed, 90% to 96% were seen once; the top ten hold about 0.067%. Specimen: naive CD4+ T cells sorted from blood. These receptors were collected from a woman aged 25 to 39 in good health. Both conserved end residues are part of each CDR3. A D gene is named only where the DNA matches it firmly. Size tells how often a clone was seen (once, few, many) or the class of an expanded clone, and some rows leave it out.

clone size: once; D gene: TRBD1; J gene: TRBJ2-1; V gene: TRBV19; CDR3 protein: CASSTGQGSNEQFF; CDR3 DNA: TGTGCCAGTAGTACGGGACAGGGAAGTAATGAGCAGTTCTTC
clone size: once; D gene: .; J gene: TRBJ1-1; V gene: TRBV5-1; CDR3 protein: CASSPVTHTEAFF; CDR3 DNA: TGCGCCAGCAGCCCGGTAACACACACTGAAGCTTTCTTT
clone size: .; D gene: .; J gene: TRBJ1-3; V gene: TRBV6-1; CDR3 protein: CASGRVSGNTIYF; CDR3 DNA: TGTGCCAGCGGTCGTGTCTCTGGAAACACCATATATTTT
clone size: .; D gene: TRBD2; J gene: TRBJ2-4; V gene: TRBV7-2; CDR3 protein: CASSPRGDLAKNIQYF; CDR3 DNA: TGTGCCAGCAGCCCCCGGGGGGACCTAGCCAAAAACATTCAGTACTTC
clone size: .; D gene: TRBD1; J gene: TRBJ1-2; V gene: TRBV19; CDR3 protein: CASSRTGRDFDYGYTF; CDR3 DNA: TGTGCCAGTAGTAGGACAGGGCGGGACTTCGACTATGGCTACACCTTC
clone size: .; D gene: .; J gene: TRBJ2-7; V gene: TRBV28; CDR3 protein: CASSFDSWGNEQYF; CDR3 DNA: TGTGCCAGCAGTTTTGATTCTTGGGGTAACGAGCAGTACTTC
clone size: .; D gene: TRBD1; J gene: TRBJ2-6; V gene: TRBV19; CDR3 protein: CASSSGQGFAGANVLTF; CDR3 DNA: TGTGCCAGTAGTAGCGGACAGGGTTTCGCTGGGGCCAACGTCCTGACTTTC
clone size: once; D gene: TRBD1; J gene: TRBJ2-1; V gene: TRBV27; CDR3 protein: CASGDRVAYNEQFF; CDR3 DNA: TGTGCCAGCGGTGACAGGGTTGCCTACAATGAGCAGTTCTTC
clone size: .; D gene: .; J gene: TRBJ2-7; V gene: TRBV28; CDR3 protein: CASSLPTYEQYF; CDR3 DNA: TGTGCCAGCAGTCTCCCGACCTACGAGCAGTACTTC
clone size: .; D gene: TRBD1; J gene: TRBJ1-1; V gene: TRBV5-1; CDR3 protein: CASSPNRGSDTEAFF; CDR3 DNA: TGCGCCAGCAGCCCTAACAGGGGAAGTGACACTGAAGCTTTCTTT
clone size: few; D gene: TRBD1; J gene: TRBJ1-1; V gene: TRBV7-9; CDR3 protein: CASSFGQGNTEAFF; CDR3 DNA: TGTGCCAGCAGCTTCGGACAGGGGAACACTGAAGCTTTCTTT
clone size: .; D gene: TRBD2; J gene: TRBJ2-1; V gene: TRBV7-6; CDR3 protein: CASRPTIGTSGRNEQFF; CDR3 DNA: TGTGCCAGCAGACCCACGATCGGGACTAGCGGGAGGAATGAGCAGTTCTTC
clone size: .; D gene: .; J gene: TRBJ2-2; V gene: TRBV5-1; CDR3 protein: CASSLTSGRSGELFF; CDR3 DNA: TGCGCCAGCAGCTTGACTAGTGGGAGATCCGGGGAGCTGTTTTTT
clone size: .; D gene: .; J gene: TRBJ1-4; V gene: TRBV28; CDR3 protein: CASRSRDRDWEKLFF; CDR3 DNA: TGTGCCAGCAGAAGCCGGGATAGAGACTGGGAAAAACTGTTTTTT
clone size: .; D gene: .; J gene: TRBJ2-1; V gene: TRBV6-1; CDR3 protein: CASRTGDSDEQFF; CDR3 DNA: TGTGCCAGCAGGACGGGAGATTCAGATGAGCAGTTCTTC
clone size: .; D gene: .; J gene: TRBJ2-1; V gene: TRBV29-1; CDR3 protein: CSVGRTASSYNEQFF; CDR3 DNA: TGCAGCGTTGGGAGAACAGCGAGCTCCTACAATGAGCAGTTCTTC
clone size: .; D gene: .; J gene: TRBJ2-7; V gene: TRBV28; CDR3 protein: CASSLGPDPYEQYF; CDR3 DNA: TGTGCCAGCAGTTTGGGACCGGATCCCTACGAGCAGTACTTC
clone size: .; D gene: .; J gene: TRBJ2-7; V gene: TRBV28; CDR3 protein: CASSPGYEQYF; CDR3 DNA: TGTGCCAGCAGTCCCGGGTACGAGCAGTACTTC
clone size: .; D gene: .; J gene: TRBJ2-1; V gene: TRBV6-5; CDR3 protein: CASSYEGGAYNEQFF; CDR3 DNA: TGTGCCAGCAGTTACGAGGGAGGCGCCTACAATGAGCAGTTCTTC
clone size: .; D gene: TRBD2; J gene: TRBJ2-7; V gene: TRBV28; CDR3 protein: CASSLKSGRIDEQYF; CDR3 DNA: TGTGCCAGCAGTCTCAAGTCCGGGAGGATTGACGAGCAGTACTTC
clone size: .; D gene: .; J gene: TRBJ2-7; V gene: TRBV21-1; CDR3 protein: CASSPRDRGLLYEQYF; CDR3 DNA: TGTGCCAGCAGCCCTCGGGACAGGGGATTACTGTACGAGCAGTACTTC
clone size: .; D gene: TRBD1; J gene: TRBJ1-1; V gene: TRBV25-1; CDR3 protein: CASSGPGQSARAFF; CDR3 DNA: TGTGCCAGCAGTGGCCCGGGACAGAGCGCGAGAGCTTTCTTT
clone size: .; D gene: .; J gene: TRBJ2-7; V gene: TRBV11-2; CDR3 protein: CASSEDFGEQYF; CDR3 DNA: TGTGCCAGCAGTGAAGACTTCGGCGAGCAGTACTTC
clone size: .; D gene: .; J gene: TRBJ2-5; V gene: TRBV28; CDR3 protein: CASSKWGQETQYF; CDR3 DNA: TGTGCCAGCTCTAAGTGGGGCCAAGAGACCCAGTACTTC
clone size: .; D gene: .; J gene: TRBJ1-1; V gene: TRBV6-5; CDR3 protein: CASRRGQNTEAFF; CDR3 DNA: TGTGCCAGCAGGAGGGGACAGAACACTGAAGCTTTCTTT
clone size: .; D gene: .; J gene: TRBJ2-3; V gene: TRBV28; CDR3 protein: CASSTAGTSTDTQYF; CDR3 DNA: TGTGCCAGCAGTACGGCCGGGACAAGCACAGATACGCAGTATTTT
clone size: once; D gene: .; J gene: TRBJ2-3; V gene: TRBV4-1; CDR3 protein: CASSQDLDTQYF; CDR3 DNA: TGCGCCAGCAGCCAAGATCTAGATACGCAGTATTTT
clone size: .; D gene: .; J gene: TRBJ2-5; V gene: TRBV28; CDR3 protein: CASSLLASKETQYF; CDR3 DNA: TGTGCCAGCAGTTTGCTGGCTAGCAAAGAGACCCAGTACTTC
clone size: .; D gene: TRBD2; J gene: TRBJ2-1; V gene: TRBV13; CDR3 protein: CASSSPPSGRASYNEQFF; CDR3 DNA: TGTGCCAGCAGCTCTCCGCCTAGCGGGAGGGCTTCCTACAATGAGCAGTTCTTC
clone size: .; D gene: .; J gene: TRBJ1-1; V gene: TRBV7-9; CDR3 protein: CASSTLLWREAFF; CDR3 DNA: TGTGCCAGCAGCACCCTACTCTGGAGGGAGGCTTTCTTT
clone size: .; D gene: .; J gene: TRBJ2-7; V gene: TRBV28; CDR3 protein: CAIGRDLDYEQYF; CDR3 DNA: TGTGCCATTGGACGCGACCTGGACTACGAGCAGTACTTC
clone size: .; D gene: TRBD1; J gene: TRBJ1-5; V gene: TRBV19; CDR3 protein: CASSRGQGIDFNQPQHF; CDR3 DNA: TGTGCCAGTAGCCGGGGACAGGGGATTGACTTCAATCAGCCCCAGCATTTT
clone size: .; D gene: .; J gene: TRBJ1-2; V gene: TRBV7-9; CDR3 protein: CASSLGDPRDYGYTF; CDR3 DNA: TGTGCCAGCAGCTTAGGGGACCCGAGGGACTATGGCTACACCTTC
clone size: .; D gene: .; J gene: TRBJ1-2; V gene: TRBV5-1; CDR3 protein: CASSLGRIYGYTF; CDR3 DNA: TGCGCCAGCAGCTTGGGTCGCATCTATGGCTACACCTTC
clone size: .; D gene: TRBD1; J gene: TRBJ1-2; V gene: TRBV6-1; CDR3 protein: CASSEAIDRGLGYTF; CDR3 DNA: TGTGCCAGCAGTGAAGCGATAGACAGGGGGCTTGGCTACACCTTC
clone size: .; D gene: .; J gene: TRBJ2-3; V gene: TRBV29-1; CDR3 protein: CSVGTLGSTDTQYF; CDR3 DNA: TGCAGCGTGGGGACCCTCGGGAGCACAGATACGCAGTATTTT
clone size: .; D gene: .; J gene: TRBJ1-3; V gene: TRBV6-6; CDR3 protein: CASSYERGSGNTIYF; CDR3 DNA: TGTGCCAGCAGTTACGAGAGGGGCTCTGGAAACACCATATATTTT
clone size: .; D gene: .; J gene: TRBJ1-1; V gene: TRBV5-1; CDR3 protein: CASSLGAGTEAFF; CDR3 DNA: TGCGCCAGCAGCTTGGGGGCTGGGACTGAAGCTTTCTTT
clone size: .; D gene: .; J gene: TRBJ2-7; V gene: TRBV5-8; CDR3 protein: CASSLGQGGEQYF; CDR3 DNA: TGTGCCAGCAGCTTGGGACAGGGAGGCGAGCAGTACTTC
clone size: .; D gene: .; J gene: TRBJ2-7; V gene: TRBV30; CDR3 protein: CAWSTNPPYEQYF; CDR3 DNA: TGTGCCTGGAGTACCAACCCCCCCTACGAGCAGTACTTC
clone size: .; D gene: .; J gene: TRBJ2-1; V gene: TRBV6-5; CDR3 protein: CASGGNYNEQFF; CDR3 DNA: TGTGCCAGCGGCGGGAATTATAATGAGCAGTTCTTC
clone size: once; D gene: TRBD2; J gene: TRBJ2-7; V gene: TRBV20-1; CDR3 protein: CSWTSGSEQYF; CDR3 DNA: TGCAGTTGGACTAGCGGGAGCGAGCAGTACTTC
clone size: .; D gene: TRBD1; J gene: TRBJ2-7; V gene: TRBV19; CDR3 protein: CASRDRGDGEQYF; CDR3 DNA: TGTGCCAGTCGGGACAGGGGAGATGGAGAGCAGTACTTC
clone size: .; D gene: .; J gene: TRBJ2-6; V gene: TRBV28; CDR3 protein: CASSPGGGANVLTF; CDR3 DNA: TGTGCCAGCAGTCCGGGGGGCGGGGCCAACGTCCTGACTTTC
clone size: .; D gene: .; J gene: TRBJ2-7; V gene: TRBV29-1; CDR3 protein: CSVGPGRYEQYF; CDR3 DNA: TGCAGCGTTGGTCCAGGGCGCTACGAGCAGTACTTC